Listed below are T cell receptor beta chains from one sample, sequenced in a study of shared clonotypes between healthy human individuals. The protocol was immunoSEQ multiplex PCR, while the TCRdb copy is restricted to in-frame clones and leaves out a portion. In the table there are around 1.6 million clones, approximately 98% of which are singletons. The sequenced sample consisted of naive CD4+ T cells sorted from blood. These receptors originate from a man aged 25 to 45 in good health. Both conserved end residues are part of each CDR3. A D gene is named only where the DNA matches it firmly. The listing skips clone size in some rows; elsewhere it reads once, few, many or a size class.

TRBJ2-5 | 16 | TRBV6-6 | NA | NA | CASSQPLATVEETQYF | TGTGCCAGCAGTCAACCACTAGCTACTGTGGAAGAGACCCAGTACTTC
TRBJ1-1 | 13 | TRBV7-9 | NA | NA | CASSLDRNTEAFF | TGTGCCAGCAGCTTGGACAGGAACACTGAAGCTTTCTTT
TRBJ1-2 | 13 | TRBV5-1 | NA | NA | CASSLGDIYGYTF | TGCGCCAGCAGCTTGGGGGATATCTATGGCTACACCTTC
TRBJ2-4 | 17 | TRBV6-1 | TRBD2 | NA | CASSERFREVAKNIQYF | TGTGCCAGCAGTGAACGGTTTCGGGAGGTGGCCAAAAACATTCAGTACTTC
TRBJ2-4 | 15 | TRBV15 | TRBD1 | NA | CATSVQDRVANIQYF | TGTGCCACCAGCGTCCAAGACAGGGTAGCAAACATTCAGTACTTC
TRBJ2-6 | 15 | TRBV6-5 | NA | NA | CASWTARSGANVLTF | TGTGCCAGTTGGACAGCCCGTTCTGGGGCCAACGTCCTGACTTTC
TRBJ2-2 | 14 | TRBV7-2 | NA | NA | CASSLLGNTGELFF | TGTGCCAGCAGCCTACTAGGTAACACCGGGGAGCTGTTTTTT
TRBJ2-1 | 16 | TRBV18 | NA | NA | CASSPFGGNSYNEQFF | TGTGCCAGCTCACCGTTTGGCGGGAACTCCTACAATGAGCAGTTCTTC
TRBJ1-2 | 16 | TRBV18 | TRBD1 | NA | CASSPGQGLILDGYTF | TGTGCCAGCTCACCGGGACAGGGTCTGATTCTGGATGGCTACACCTTC
TRBJ2-7 | 15 | TRBV28 | NA | NA | CASRPQQGDNYEQYF | TGTGCCAGCAGGCCCCAACAGGGTGACAACTACGAGCAGTACTTC
TRBJ1-1 | 14 | TRBV6-1 | NA | NA | CASSDRARFGEAFF | TGTGCCAGCAGTGACAGAGCGAGGTTCGGAGAAGCTTTCTTT
TRBJ2-3 | 14 | TRBV5-6 | TRBD2 | NA | CASSLALAGDTQYF | TGTGCCAGCAGCTTGGCACTAGCGGGGGATACGCAGTATTTT
TRBJ1-1 | 11 | TRBV7-2 | NA | once | CASSPSTEAFF | TGTGCCAGCAGCCCCTCGACTGAAGCTTTCTTT
TRBJ2-3 | 13 | TRBV29-1 | NA | NA | CSVLWAGADTQYF | TGCAGCGTTCTTTGGGCAGGGGCAGATACGCAGTATTTT
TRBJ2-2 | 16 | TRBV10-1 | TRBD1 | NA | CASREQTGKVPGELFF | TGCGCCAGCAGAGAACAGACAGGGAAGGTTCCCGGGGAGCTGTTTTTT
TRBJ2-3 | 12 | TRBV7-9 | NA | NA | CASSLSGDTQYF | TGTGCCAGCAGCCTAAGCGGAGATACGCAGTATTTT
TRBJ2-2 | 15 | TRBV7-3 | NA | NA | CASSLVFGNTGELFF | TGTGCCAGCAGCTTAGTTTTTGGGAACACCGGGGAGCTGTTTTTT
TRBJ2-3 | 15 | TRBV7-7 | NA | NA | CASSLASRPGDTQYF | TGTGCCAGCAGCTTAGCGTCCAGACCTGGAGATACGCAGTATTTT
TRBJ2-1 | 16 | TRBV28 | NA | NA | CASSWDSGSSYNEQFF | TGTGCCAGCAGTTGGGACAGCGGGAGTTCCTACAATGAGCAGTTCTTC
TRBJ1-4 | 14 | TRBV2 | TRBD1 | NA | CASSADREYSKLFF | TGTGCCAGCAGTGCGGACAGGGAATATTCAAAACTGTTTTTT
TRBJ2-2 | 17 | TRBV4-2 | NA | NA | CASSQYVSGANTGELFF | TGTGCCAGCAGCCAATACGTTTCCGGGGCCAACACCGGGGAGCTGTTTTTT
TRBJ2-4 | 14 | TRBV18 | NA | NA | CASSPRLQENIQYF | TGTGCCAGCTCACCACGTCTACAGGAAAACATTCAGTACTTC
TRBJ2-7 | 14 | TRBV18 | TRBD1 | NA | CASSPGTGVYEQYF | TGTGCCAGCTCACCAGGCACAGGGGTATACGAGCAGTACTTC
TRBJ2-7 | 17 | TRBV7-9 | TRBD2 | NA | CASSFSSGRAKGYEQYF | TGTGCCAGCAGCTTTTCCAGCGGGAGGGCCAAAGGGTACGAGCAGTACTTC
TRBJ2-1 | 16 | TRBV18 | TRBD2 | NA | CASSPGLAESYNEQFF | TGTGCCAGCTCGCCGGGACTAGCTGAATCCTACAATGAGCAGTTCTTC
TRBJ1-2 | 16 | TRBV5-1 | NA | NA | CASSFRQPIEGYGYTF | TGCGCCAGCAGCTTCCGGCAGCCGATAGAGGGCTATGGCTACACCTTC